The T cell receptor beta chain described here comes from a study of blood T cell repertoires in COVID-19. Study-level background: The United States, Italy and Spain supplied acute and convalescent COVID-19 samples.

V was pared by 3 bases and J by 10 bases, with 4 bases between. The CDR3 is 11 residues long. In germline, CDR1 is MNHEY, CDR2 SVGEGT. Some clones are missing from TCRdb's copy, which holds only in-frame ones; the method was immunoSEQ multiplex PCR. Among approximately 210,000 clones, 86% were seen once, and the ten largest hold around a tenth. The clonotype comes from a middle-aged man with COVID-19, enrolled during active disease. Sequenced material: peripheral blood. J is TRBJ1-6 and V is TRBV6-2 or TRBV6-3; unclear D gene. CDR3 loop: CASSYESPLHF. CDR3 nucleotide sequence: TGTGCCAGCAGTTATGAGTCACCCCTCCACTTT.